The table lists the clone carrying this T cell receptor beta chain with many counts. What it binds is unknown. This sample was included in a study of spatial heterogeneity in lung cancer. The study, taken as a whole, reports: Detection of ubiquitous tumor TCRs in blood was higher at resection than follow-up.

The length of the CDR3 is 14 residues. The V gene lost 7 bases and the J gene lost 5 bases, with 14 bases spanning the gap. Germline V gene sequence: CDR1 MDHEN, CDR2 SYDVKM. Every TCR cDNA molecule bore its own unique molecular identifier. TCRdb independently ran MiXCR on the 5' RACE reads; one entry per CDR3 protein. The repertoire holds 28,000 or so distinct CDR3 sequences, with roughly 8% as singletons. The sample's time point: sample taken at primary tumor resection. The input material, whole RNA from tumor, nontumor lung or frozen PBMC, was sequenced unsorted. The donors were 55 to 85 patients with non-small cell lung cancer that was early-stage and untreated.

This rearrangement joins TRBV28 to TRBJ1-4; the D is unclear. Source: PBMCs, taken at surgery. The clonotype was recovered from a female donor with early-stage non-small cell lung cancer. The CDR3 coding sequence is TGTGCCAGCACTCCCGACGTGAGAAATGAAAAACTGTTTTTT. As protein: CASTPDVRNEKLFF.